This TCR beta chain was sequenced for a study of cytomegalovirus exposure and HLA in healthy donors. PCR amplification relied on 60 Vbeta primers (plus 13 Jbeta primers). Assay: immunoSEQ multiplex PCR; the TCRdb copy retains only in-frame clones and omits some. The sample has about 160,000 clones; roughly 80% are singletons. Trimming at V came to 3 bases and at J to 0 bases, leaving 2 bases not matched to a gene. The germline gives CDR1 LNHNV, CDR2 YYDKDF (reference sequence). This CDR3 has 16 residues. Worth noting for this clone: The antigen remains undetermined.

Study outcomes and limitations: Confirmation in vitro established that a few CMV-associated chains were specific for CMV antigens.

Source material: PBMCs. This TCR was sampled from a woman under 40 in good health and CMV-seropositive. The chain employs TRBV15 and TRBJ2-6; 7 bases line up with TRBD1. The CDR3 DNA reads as TGTGCCACCAGCAGTGCAGGGGGCTCTGGGGCCAACGTCCTGACTTTC. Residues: CATSSAGGSGANVLTF. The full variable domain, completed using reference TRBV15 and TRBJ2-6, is DAMVIQNPRYQVTQFGKPVTLSCSQTLNHNVMYWYQQKSSQAPKLLFHYYDKDFNNEADTPDNFQSRRPNTSFCFLDIRSPGLGDTAMYLCATSSAGGSGANVLTFGAGSRLTVL.